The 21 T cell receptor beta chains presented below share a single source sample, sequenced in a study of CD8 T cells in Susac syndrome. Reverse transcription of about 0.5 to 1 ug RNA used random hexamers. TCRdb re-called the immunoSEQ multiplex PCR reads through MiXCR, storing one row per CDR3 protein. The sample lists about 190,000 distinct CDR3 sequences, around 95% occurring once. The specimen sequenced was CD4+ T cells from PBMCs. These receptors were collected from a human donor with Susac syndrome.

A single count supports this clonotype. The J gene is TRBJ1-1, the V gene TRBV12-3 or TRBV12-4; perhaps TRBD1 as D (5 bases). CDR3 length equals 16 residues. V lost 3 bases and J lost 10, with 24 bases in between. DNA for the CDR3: TGTGCCAGCAGTTTTTCTGGGGGGAGGGTGACCCGTGGAGCTTTCTTT. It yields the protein CASSFSGGRVTRGAFF.

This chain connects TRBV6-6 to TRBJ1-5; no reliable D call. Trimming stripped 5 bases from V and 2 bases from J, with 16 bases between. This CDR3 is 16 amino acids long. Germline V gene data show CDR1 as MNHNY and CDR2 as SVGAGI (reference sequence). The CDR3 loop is CASSPWRELGNQPQHF. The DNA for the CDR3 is TGTGCCAGCAGTCCTTGGAGGGAATTGGGCAATCAGCCCCAGCATTTT.

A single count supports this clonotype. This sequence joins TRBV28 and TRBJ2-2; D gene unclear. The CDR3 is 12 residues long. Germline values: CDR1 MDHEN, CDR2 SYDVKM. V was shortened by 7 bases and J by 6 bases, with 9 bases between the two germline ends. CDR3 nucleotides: TGTGCCAGCACCCTGACGCCCGGGGAGCTGTTTTTT. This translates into CASTLTPGELFF.

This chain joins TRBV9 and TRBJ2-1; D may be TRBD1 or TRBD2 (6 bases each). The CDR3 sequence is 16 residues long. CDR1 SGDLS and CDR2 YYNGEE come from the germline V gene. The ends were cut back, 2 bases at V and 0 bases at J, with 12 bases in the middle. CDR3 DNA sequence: TGTGCCAGCAGCGTCTCCGGGGGCCTCTCCTACAATGAGCAGTTCTTC. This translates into CASSVSGGLSYNEQFF. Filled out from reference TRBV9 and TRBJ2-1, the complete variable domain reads DSGVTQTPKHLITATGQRVTLRCSPRSGDLSVYWYQQSLDQGLQFLIQYYNGEERAKGNILERFSAQQFPDLHSELNLSSLELGDSALYFCASSVSGGLSYNEQFFGPGTRLTVL.

The DNA of the CDR3 is TGTGCCACCCACCGTGGAGCCGCAGATACGCAGTATTTT. This codes for CATHRGAADTQYF. This sequence joins TRBV6-2 or TRBV6-3 and TRBJ2-3; no clear D. Germline CDR1 is MNHEY and CDR2 is SVGEGT. Trimming left V 10 bases short and J 4 bases short, with 15 bases between. CDR3 length equals 13 residues.

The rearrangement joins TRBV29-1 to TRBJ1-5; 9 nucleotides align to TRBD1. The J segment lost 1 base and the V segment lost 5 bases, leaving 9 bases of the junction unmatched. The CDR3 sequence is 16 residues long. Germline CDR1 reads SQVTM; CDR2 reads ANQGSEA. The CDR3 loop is CSVRQGGLGSNQPQHF. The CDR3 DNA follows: TGCAGCGTTCGACAGGGGGGGTTGGGAAGCAATCAGCCCCAGCATTTT.

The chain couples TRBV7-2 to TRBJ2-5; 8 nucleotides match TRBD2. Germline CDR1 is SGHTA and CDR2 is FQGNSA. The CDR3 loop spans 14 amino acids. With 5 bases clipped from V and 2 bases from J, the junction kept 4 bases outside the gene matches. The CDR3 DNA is TGTGCCAGCAGCGCGACGGGAGGGCAAGAGACCCAGTACTTC. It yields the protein CASSATGGQETQYF.

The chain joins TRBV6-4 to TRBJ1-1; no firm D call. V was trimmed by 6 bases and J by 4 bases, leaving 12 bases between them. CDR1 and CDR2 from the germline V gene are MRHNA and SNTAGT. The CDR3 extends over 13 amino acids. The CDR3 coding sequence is TGTGCCAGCAGCCGGGAGGGCCGCACTGAAGCTTTCTTT. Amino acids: CASSREGRTEAFF.

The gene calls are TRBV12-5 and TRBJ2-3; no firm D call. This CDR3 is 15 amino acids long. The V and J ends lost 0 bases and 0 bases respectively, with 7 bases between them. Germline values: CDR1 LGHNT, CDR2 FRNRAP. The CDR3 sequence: CASGLVDPSTDTQYF. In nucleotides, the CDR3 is TGTGCTAGTGGTTTGGTAGACCCTAGCACAGATACGCAGTATTTT.

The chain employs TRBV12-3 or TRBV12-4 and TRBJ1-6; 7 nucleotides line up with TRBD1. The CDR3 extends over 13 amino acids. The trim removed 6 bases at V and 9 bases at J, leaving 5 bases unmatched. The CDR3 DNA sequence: TGTGCCAGCAGGTACAGGGGCAGTTCACCCCTCCACTTT. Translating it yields CASRYRGSSPLHF.

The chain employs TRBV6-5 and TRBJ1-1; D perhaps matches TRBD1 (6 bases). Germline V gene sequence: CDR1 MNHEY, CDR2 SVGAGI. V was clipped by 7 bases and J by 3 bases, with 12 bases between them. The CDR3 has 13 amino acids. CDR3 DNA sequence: TGTGCCAGCACCGGACAGAGCTACACTGAAGCTTTCTTT. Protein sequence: CASTGQSYTEAFF.

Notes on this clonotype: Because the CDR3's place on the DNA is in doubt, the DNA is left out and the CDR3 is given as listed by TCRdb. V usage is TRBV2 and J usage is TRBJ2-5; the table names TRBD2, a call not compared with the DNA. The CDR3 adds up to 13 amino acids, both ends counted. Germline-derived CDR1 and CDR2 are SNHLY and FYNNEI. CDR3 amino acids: CASILEGSMTQYF.

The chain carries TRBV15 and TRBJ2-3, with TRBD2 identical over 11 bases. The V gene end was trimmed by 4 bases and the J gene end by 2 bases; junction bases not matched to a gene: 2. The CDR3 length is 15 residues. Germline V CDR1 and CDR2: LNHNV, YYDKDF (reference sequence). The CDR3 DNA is TGTGCCACCAGCATGACTAGCGGGGCCACAGATACGCAGTATTTT. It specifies CATSMTSGATDTQYF.

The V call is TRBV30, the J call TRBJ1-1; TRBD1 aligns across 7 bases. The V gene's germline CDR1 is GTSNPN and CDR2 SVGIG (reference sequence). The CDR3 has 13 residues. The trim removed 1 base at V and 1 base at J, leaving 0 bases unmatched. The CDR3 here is CAWSGQGNTEAFF. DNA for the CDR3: TGTGCCTGGAGTGGACAGGGGAACACTGAAGCTTTCTTT.

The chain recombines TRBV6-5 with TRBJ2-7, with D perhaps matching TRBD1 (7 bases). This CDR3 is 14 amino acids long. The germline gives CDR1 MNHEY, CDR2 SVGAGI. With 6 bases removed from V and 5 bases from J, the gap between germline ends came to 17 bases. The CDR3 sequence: CASRVQGDFHEQYF. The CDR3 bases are TGTGCCAGCAGAGTTCAGGGGGACTTCCACGAGCAGTACTTC.

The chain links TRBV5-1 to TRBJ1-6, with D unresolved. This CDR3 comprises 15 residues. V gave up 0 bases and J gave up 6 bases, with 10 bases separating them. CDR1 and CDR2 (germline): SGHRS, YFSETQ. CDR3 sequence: CASSLDVASNSPLHF. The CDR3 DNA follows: TGCGCCAGCAGCTTGGATGTGGCGTCTAATTCACCCCTCCACTTT.

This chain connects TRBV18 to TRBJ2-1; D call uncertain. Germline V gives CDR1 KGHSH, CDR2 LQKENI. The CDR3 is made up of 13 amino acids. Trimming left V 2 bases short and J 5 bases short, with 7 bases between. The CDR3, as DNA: TGTGCCAGCTCACCAGTGGCAGACAATGAGCAGTTCTTC. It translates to CASSPVADNEQFF.

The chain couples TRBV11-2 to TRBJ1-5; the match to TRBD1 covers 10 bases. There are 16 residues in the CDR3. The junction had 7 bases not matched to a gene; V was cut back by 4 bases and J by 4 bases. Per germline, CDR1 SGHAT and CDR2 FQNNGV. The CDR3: CASSSRGQGWNQPQHF. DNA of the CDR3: TGTGCCAGCAGCTCTAGGGGACAGGGGTGGAATCAGCCCCAGCATTTT.

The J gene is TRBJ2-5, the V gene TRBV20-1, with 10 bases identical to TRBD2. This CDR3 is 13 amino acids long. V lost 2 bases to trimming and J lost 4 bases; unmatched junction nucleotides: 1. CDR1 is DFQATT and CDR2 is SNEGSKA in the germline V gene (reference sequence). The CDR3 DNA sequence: TGCAGTGCTAGAATAGCGGGAGGAGAGACCCAGTACTTC. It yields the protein CSARIAGGETQYF.

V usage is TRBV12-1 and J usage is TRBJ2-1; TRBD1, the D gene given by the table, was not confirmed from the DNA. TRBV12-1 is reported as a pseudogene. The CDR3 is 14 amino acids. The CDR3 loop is CASSFRDRSYEQFF. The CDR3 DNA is TGTGCCAGCAGCTTCAGGGACAGGAGCTATGAGCAGTTCTTC.

CDR3 in amino acids: CASLRQGLYEQYF. The CDR3 DNA reads as TGTGCCAGCCTAAGACAGGGGTTATACGAGCAGTACTTC. The rearrangement joins TRBV28 to TRBJ2-7, with 8 bases fitting TRBD1. CDR3 size: 13 residues. CDR1 is MDHEN, CDR2 SYDVKM, per germline. After removal of 8 bases from V and 4 bases from J, the junction contained 7 bases not matched to a gene. Full variable domain (remainder filled in from reference TRBV28 and TRBJ2-7): DVKVTQSSRYLVKRTGEKVFLECVQDMDHENMFWYRQDPGLGLRLIYFSYDVKMKEKGDIPEGYSVSREKKERFSLILESASTNQTSMYLCASLRQGLYEQYFGPGTRLTVT.